A single sample gave rise to the 22 T cell receptor beta chains below, sequenced in a study of T cells after yellow fever vaccination. TCRdb ran MiXCR on the 5' RACE reads and lists one entry per CDR3 protein. Counted here are a few hundred thousand distinct CDR3 sequences, 7% to 10% occurring once; the ten biggest clones make up approximately 15%. The sequenced sample was PBMCs, obtained around 45 days after the first yellow fever vaccination. All receptors derive from a man younger than 35 who received the YFV17D yellow fever vaccine.

The table lists this clonotype with a few counts. The genes are TRBV28 and TRBJ2-7, with 9 positions matching TRBD1. This CDR3 is built from 15 residues. The germline V gene encodes CDR1 MDHEN and CDR2 SYDVKM. J gave up 2 bases and V 5 bases, and 7 bases lay outside the gene matches. The CDR3 loop reads CASSGTQGAPYEQYF. CDR3 nucleotides: TGTGCCAGCAGTGGGACACAGGGGGCACCCTACGAGCAGTACTTC.

The chain is built from TRBV20-1 and TRBJ1-6; 7 positions agree with TRBD1. Germline loops: CDR1 DFQATT, CDR2 SNEGSKA (reference sequence). CDR3 length equals 13 residues. V was clipped by 5 bases and J by 4 bases; unmatched bases: 2. The CDR3 loop is CSASGQYNSPLHF. In nucleotides, the CDR3 is TGCAGTGCTTCGGGACAGTATAATTCACCCCTCCACTTT.

The chain links TRBV20-1 to TRBJ1-4; 11 nucleotides agree with TRBD1. V dropped 1 base and J dropped 8; count of bases not matched to a gene: 9. Germline CDR1 and CDR2: DFQATT and SNEGSKA (reference sequence). This CDR3 has 16 residues. In DNA form, the CDR3 reads TGCAGTGCTAGAGCGGGGAGGGGACAGGGGGTCGAAAAACTGTTTTTT. Encoded protein: CSARAGRGQGVEKLFF.

At least ten counts were recorded for this clonotype. Its ends do not fully match the called genes, so a read error is possible. J is TRBJ2-5 and V is TRBV5-1; D uncertain. The V gene's germline CDR1 is SGHRS and CDR2 YFSETQ. This CDR3 spans 12 amino acids. CDR3: CASSSNQETQYF. The DNA for the CDR3 is TGTGCCAGCAGCTCCAATCAAGAGACCCAGTACTTC.

This clonotype has more than one count but fewer than ten. The V and J genes are TRBV7-2 and TRBJ1-2, with a tentative D call TRBD1 (5 bases). Germline V gene data show CDR1 as SGHTA and CDR2 as FQGNSA. The length of the CDR3 is 16 residues. Trimming took 7 bases from V and 3 from J, leaving 21 bases between them. In DNA, the CDR3 is TGTGCCAGCACAGTAAATTTGGGGCTCTCGGACTATGGCTACACCTTC. Translated: CASTVNLGLSDYGYTF.

The rearrangement links TRBV12-3 or TRBV12-4 to TRBJ1-5; no definite D call. The CDR3 is 13 residues long. The ends were cut back, 4 bases at V and 6 bases at J, with 10 bases in the middle. The CDR3 sequence: CASSYVGAQPQHF. The CDR3 region has the DNA TGTGCCAGCAGTTATGTGGGTGCTCAGCCCCAGCATTTT.

The chain has TRBV7-9 and TRBJ2-7; a possible D gene is TRBD1 (5 bases). V lost 6 bases and J 6 bases, leaving 12 bases between the germline ends. Looked up from germline, CDR1 is SEHNR and CDR2 is FQNEAQ (reference sequence). The length of the CDR3 is 12 residues. The CDR3 coding sequence is TGTGCCAGCAGTGACAGCCCCGCCGAGCAGTACTTC. It translates to CASSDSPAEQYF.

This clonotype has at least ten counts. The rearrangement uses TRBV5-1 and TRBJ1-1, with D perhaps TRBD1 (5 bases). Germline lookup yields CDR1 SGHRS and CDR2 YFSETQ. There are 14 residues in the CDR3. V shed 2 bases and J shed 1 base, with 9 bases lying between them. The CDR3 is CASSFDGQNTEAFF. The CDR3 DNA reads as TGCGCCAGCAGCTTCGACGGACAGAACACTGAAGCTTTCTTT.

This sequence joins TRBV7-8 and TRBJ2-7; 7 bases are a match to TRBD1. The germline V gene has CDR1 SGHVS and CDR2 FQNEAQ. J was trimmed by 0 bases and V by 1 base; bases with no gene match: 3. There are 15 residues in the CDR3. The CDR3 sequence is CASSLVGTASYEQYF. The CDR3 DNA sequence: TGTGCCAGCAGCTTAGTTGGGACAGCCTCCTACGAGCAGTACTTC.

A few counts support this clonotype. The rearrangement joins TRBV12-3 or TRBV12-4 to TRBJ2-3; D is unclear. V lost 1 base, J lost 2 bases, and 7 bases lay in between. There are 14 residues in the CDR3. The CDR3 DNA sequence: TGTGCCAGCAGTTTAGGCCAGGCCACAGATACGCAGTATTTT. Amino acids: CASSLGQATDTQYF.

The V call is TRBV6-2 or TRBV6-3, the J call TRBJ2-2, with 10 bases fitting TRBD2. This CDR3 region has 16 residues. Unmatched junction bases numbered 7, after V lost 6 bases and J lost 3 bases. Germline CDR1 is MNHEY and CDR2 is SVGEGT. The CDR3 nucleotides read TGTGCCAGCAGGATACTTAGCGGGGGGTACACCGGGGAGCTGTTTTTT. Amino acids: CASRILSGGYTGELFF.

This clonotype was seen a handful of times. This chain uses TRBV20-1 with TRBJ2-7, with 8 bases that match TRBD2. Trimming took 3 bases from V and 1 from J; bases not matched to a gene: 14. The CDR3 has 17 residues. Germline V CDR1 and CDR2: DFQATT, SNEGSKA (reference sequence). Written as DNA, the CDR3 is TGCAGTGCTAGTCCCGATCCCCCGGGGGGGTGGTCCTACGAGCAGTACTTC. As protein: CSASPDPPGGWSYEQYF.

The chain joins TRBV19 to TRBJ1-2, with D possibly TRBD1 on 5 matching bases. Trimming took 10 bases from V and 8 from J, leaving 17 bases between them. Germline V CDR1 and CDR2: LNHDA, SQIVND (reference sequence). The CDR3 extends over 12 amino acids. Here the CDR3 reads CATPSGGTGYTF. CDR3 sequence (DNA): TGTGCCACACCTTCTGGGGGGACCGGCTACACCTTC.

This clonotype came up a few times. This chain links TRBV19 with TRBJ2-7; TRBD2 might be the D (6 bases). Germline CDR1 reads LNHDA; CDR2 reads SQIVND (reference sequence). The CDR3 length is 13 residues. V was clipped by 8 bases and J by 6 bases, with 17 bases between them. In nucleotides, the CDR3 is TGTGCCAGTCGATCCTGGGGGGACCGCGAGCAGTACTTC. The encoded protein is CASRSWGDREQYF. Full variable domain (remainder filled in from reference TRBV19 and TRBJ2-7): DGGITQSPKYLFRKEGQNVTLSCEQNLNHDAMYWYRQDPGQGLRLIYYSQIVNDFQKGDIAEGYSVSREKKESFPLTVTSAQKNPTAFYLCASRSWGDREQYFGPGTRLTVT.

The chain carries TRBV24-1 and TRBJ2-5, with unresolved D. The CDR3 is 14 residues long. The ends were cut back, 3 bases at V and 5 bases at J, with 12 bases in the middle. Per the germline V gene, CDR1 is KGHDR and CDR2 is SFDVKD. The CDR3 DNA sequence: TGTGCCACCAGTGATGGTGGGCCGACGGAGACCCAGTACTTC. Protein product: CATSDGGPTETQYF.

This clonotype was observed at least ten times. The chain joins TRBV20-1 to TRBJ1-6, with unresolved D. This CDR3 contains 15 residues. Germline CDR1 and CDR2: DFQATT and SNEGSKA (reference sequence). Trimming took 1 base from V and 0 from J, leaving 7 bases between them. The CDR3 nucleotides read TGCAGTGCTAGAGGACTTAGCTCCTATAATTCACCCCTCCACTTT. This codes for CSARGLSSYNSPLHF.

This clonotype was recorded a few times. V is TRBV20-1 and J is TRBJ1-5; 9 nucleotides agree with TRBD1. The junction had 6 bases not matched to a gene; V was cut back by 5 bases and J by 1 base. The germline V gene encodes CDR1 DFQATT and CDR2 SNEGSKA (reference sequence). The CDR3 is 15 amino acids. Written as DNA, the CDR3 is TGCAGTGCTGAACAGGGGGCAGGGAGCAATCAGCCCCAGCATTTT. It encodes CSAEQGAGSNQPQHF.

CDR3 loop: CASSYGTSGGQETQYF. CDR3 coding DNA: TGTGCCAGCAGTTACGGAACTAGCGGGGGCCAAGAGACCCAGTACTTC. The chain recombines TRBV6-5 with TRBJ2-5; 11 bases fit TRBD2. The CDR3 runs 16 residues. In germline, CDR1 is MNHEY, CDR2 SVGAGI. V was pared by 2 bases and J by 1 base, with 3 bases of the junction left unmatched.

This clonotype showed up just a few times. The gene calls are TRBV7-3 and TRBJ2-1; D may be TRBD2 (6 bases). This CDR3 is built from 13 residues. CDR1 is SGHTA, CDR2 FQGTGA, per germline. Trimming took off 0 bases at V and 9 bases at J, with 9 bases between the two ends. CDR3 bases: TGTGCCAGCAGCTTAACGAGAGCGGGTGAGCAGTTCTTC. Residues: CASSLTRAGEQFF.

J is TRBJ1-5 and V is TRBV15; 9 nucleotides align to TRBD1. CDR1 and CDR2 (germline): LNHNV, YYDKDF (reference sequence). V lost 4 bases to trimming and J lost 6 bases; unmatched junction nucleotides: 7. There are 15 residues in the CDR3. This CDR3 reads CATSTDRGRIQPQHF. The DNA for the CDR3 is TGTGCCACCAGCACGGACAGGGGACGGATTCAGCCCCAGCATTTT.

In its sample, this clonotype was seen many times. The chain couples TRBV9 to TRBJ1-1; unclear D gene. CDR1 and CDR2 from the germline V gene are SGDLS and YYNGEE. The CDR3 runs 14 residues. Trimming took 4 bases from V and 6 from J, leaving 16 bases between them. CDR3 protein: CASSPQEGGPEAFF. CDR3 coding DNA: TGTGCCAGCAGCCCCCAGGAAGGAGGACCTGAAGCTTTCTTT.

This clonotype was counted at least ten times. The rearrangement joins TRBV7-2 to TRBJ2-7, with D maybe TRBD2 (6 bases). V lost 0 bases to trimming and J lost 0 bases, with 9 bases between them. This CDR3 is built from 15 residues. Per germline, CDR1 SGHTA and CDR2 FQGNSA. CDR3 bases: TGTGCCAGCAGCTTAGCTCCGGGAGCCTCCTACGAGCAGTACGTC. As protein: CASSLAPGASYEQYV.